This T cell receptor (beta chain) was identified in a study of OX40 agonist ivuxolimab in advanced cancers. V shed 7 bases and J shed 7 bases, with 20 bases lying between them. The V gene's germline CDR1 is SGHNT and CDR2 YYREEE (reference sequence). This CDR3 has 14 residues. The protocol was immunoSEQ multiplex PCR, while the TCRdb copy is restricted to in-frame clones and leaves out a portion. This sample has under 50,000 clones; around 83% occur once, and the top ten carry almost 10%. The sample here was CD4+ or CD8+ T cells sorted from blood, taken in a trial of the OX40 agonist ivuxolimab. V is TRBV5-4 and J is TRBJ2-5; D is unresolved. The clonotype originates from an adult with an advanced solid tumor such as melanoma, head and neck, liver or kidney cancer. The CDR3 sequence: CASGGSPGVGTQYF. The CDR3, as DNA: TGTGCCAGCGGTGGTTCCCCCGGCGTGGGGACCCAGTACTTC.